The 15 T cell receptor beta chains below were found in one sample sequenced in a study of neurological immune-mediated disorders. TCRdb fed the 5' RACE reads into MiXCR, producing one record per CDR3 protein. The sample includes about 50,000 distinct CDR3 sequences, around a sixth of them seen just once. The sequenced material came from PBMCs. These receptors were collected from a man between 60 and 75 years old in good health.

This clonotype came up many times. The chain has TRBV5-1 and TRBJ2-1; D is unclear. The CDR3 spans 13 residues. Germline-derived CDR1 and CDR2 are SGHRS and YFSETQ. Trimming shortened V by 7 bases and J by 2 bases, and 10 bases separated the two germline ends. The CDR3 DNA sequence: TGCGCCAGCGGACGGGCGCCCTACAATGAGCAGTTCTTC. Encoded protein: CASGRAPYNEQFF.

This clonotype has just a few counts. J is TRBJ2-1 and V is TRBV18; 9 bases agree with TRBD2. Germline V gene data show CDR1 as KGHSH and CDR2 as LQKENI. This CDR3 is built from 16 residues. After removal of 2 bases from V and 0 bases from J, the junction contained 2 bases not matched to a gene. The CDR3 reads CASSPSGRSSYNEQFF. The CDR3 DNA follows: TGTGCCAGCTCACCAAGCGGGAGGAGCTCCTACAATGAGCAGTTCTTC.

This clonotype was seen many times. V gene TRBV5-1 combines with J gene TRBJ1-2; 7 positions agree with TRBD1. The CDR3 runs 13 residues. J gave up 3 bases and V 4 bases, and 3 bases lay outside the gene matches. Per the germline V gene, CDR1 is SGHRS and CDR2 is YFSETQ. The DNA for the CDR3 is TGCGCCAGCAGCCAGGACAGGCACTATGGCTACACCTTC. Translating gives CASSQDRHYGYTF.

This clonotype was picked up many times. The CDR3 sequence: CASSPEERTWDEQFF. The DNA of the CDR3 is TGCGCCAGCAGCCCGGAAGAGAGGACGTGGGATGAGCAGTTCTTC. The chain combines TRBV5-1 with TRBJ2-1, with D hard to call. The germline gives CDR1 SGHRS, CDR2 YFSETQ. Trimming pared 4 bases from V and 8 bases from J, leaving 19 bases between. CDR3 size: 15 residues.

Ten or more counts support this clonotype. V and J are TRBV20-1 and TRBJ2-1; perhaps TRBD2 as D (5 bases). The V gene's germline CDR1 is DFQATT and CDR2 SNEGSKA (reference sequence). The V end was cut by 0 bases, the J end by 5 bases, with 14 bases between. The CDR3 spans 15 residues. The DNA of the CDR3 is TGCAGTGCTAGAGATCCCGGGCGGGCGGACAATGAGCAGTTCTTC. Translating gives CSARDPGRADNEQFF.

This clonotype was seen repeatedly, ten times or more. The chain employs TRBV20-1 and TRBJ1-5; a possible D gene is TRBD1 (5 bases). The V end lost 6 bases, the J end lost 4 bases, and 13 bases lay between the germline ends. Germline V gene data show CDR1 as DFQATT and CDR2 as SNEGSKA (reference sequence). CDR3 length equals 13 residues. In DNA, the CDR3 is TGCAGTGCAGTGTCACAGGCAAATCAGCCCCAGCATTTT. It encodes CSAVSQANQPQHF.

This clonotype was found many times. The chain combines TRBV6-6 with TRBJ2-1, with 7 nucleotides matching TRBD2. The V gene end was trimmed by 6 bases and the J gene end by 7 bases; junction bases not matched to a gene: 21. Germline CDR1 is MNHNY and CDR2 is SVGAGI (reference sequence). This CDR3 comprises 18 residues. CDR3: CASSQSRRESISLNEQFF. CDR3 DNA: TGTGCCAGCAGCCAAAGTCGGCGGGAGTCTATTTCGTTGAATGAGCAGTTCTTC.

This clonotype was detected many times. An end of the junction does not agree with germline; a read error may underlie this. The V gene is TRBV20-1, the J gene TRBJ1-5; tentative D call: TRBD1 (5 bases). CDR3 length equals 13 residues. Germline assignment: CDR1 DFQATT and CDR2 SNEGSKA (reference sequence). CDR3 in amino acids: CSARGDSYQPQHF. DNA for the CDR3: TGCAGTGCTAGGGGGGATAGCTATCAGCCCCAGCATTTT.

This sequence joins TRBV4-3 and TRBJ2-7; D ambiguous. The CDR3 has 16 residues. CDR1 is LGHNA and CDR2 is YSLEER in the germline V gene. Trimming took off 1 base at V and 3 bases at J, with 16 bases between the two ends. The CDR3 region has the DNA TGCGCCAGCAGCCAAGCCGGGCCCCCAAAGAACTACGAGCAGTACTTC. The encoded protein is CASSQAGPPKNYEQYF.

This clonotype was seen more than once but under ten times. This chain uses TRBV9 with TRBJ2-4; no clear D gene. Looked up from germline, CDR1 is SGDLS and CDR2 is YYNGEE. The CDR3 loop spans 13 amino acids. The V end was cut by 1 base, the J end by 2 bases, with 4 bases between. The CDR3 sequence is CASSVSTKNIQYF. The CDR3, as DNA: TGTGCCAGCAGCGTATCCACCAAAAACATTCAGTACTTC.

In its sample, this clonotype was seen many times. The genes are TRBV10-3 and TRBJ1-1, with 9 bases identical to TRBD1. Losses at the gene ends were 2 bases for V and 7 bases for J; bases not matched to a gene: 5. The CDR3 has 14 residues. The germline V gene has CDR1 ENHRY and CDR2 SYGVKD. The CDR3 reads CAISETGGGGEAFF. The CDR3 DNA follows: TGTGCCATCAGTGAGACAGGGGGCGGGGGTGAAGCTTTCTTT.

V usage is TRBV20-1 and J usage is TRBJ2-3; tentative D call: TRBD2 (6 bases). CDR1 is DFQATT, CDR2 SNEGSKA, per germline (reference sequence). CDR3 size: 13 residues. Between the trimmed V and J ends, which lost 6 bases and 4 bases, there was a span of 14 bases. CDR3 bases: TGCAGTGCCTGCCCGGAGGGAGCAGATACGCAGTATTTT. Its protein product is CSACPEGADTQYF.

The gene calls are TRBV29-1 and TRBJ2-5; TRBD1 matches at 8 bases. Germline values: CDR1 SQVTM, CDR2 ANQGSEA. J lost 3 bases, V lost 4 bases, and 10 bases had no gene match. This CDR3 has 15 amino acids. The CDR3 DNA is TGCAGCGTTGGCAGGACAGGGATGGGGGAAGAGACCCAGTACTTC. As protein: CSVGRTGMGEETQYF.

This clonotype was detected ten times or more. This chain connects TRBV20-1 to TRBJ2-3; 7 positions agree with TRBD2. Germline V gene sequence: CDR1 DFQATT, CDR2 SNEGSKA (reference sequence). The trim removed 0 bases at V and 3 bases at J, leaving 9 bases unmatched. The length of the CDR3 is 16 residues. The CDR3, as DNA: TGCAGTGCTAGAGATCCTCTAGGCGGGAGAACAGATACGCAGTATTTT. Protein sequence: CSARDPLGGRTDTQYF.

This clonotype was observed once. Compared with germline, one end of the junction differs, possibly owing to a read error. The DNA for the CDR3 is TGTGCCAGCAGTGCCTTTCAGGGGGGCGACCTGACTGGAAACGCCATATATTTT. Protein sequence: CASSAFQGGDLTGNAIYF. This sequence joins TRBV28 and TRBJ1-3; TRBD1 agrees at 7 bases. The CDR3 extends over 18 amino acids. Per germline, CDR1 MDHEN and CDR2 SYDVKM.